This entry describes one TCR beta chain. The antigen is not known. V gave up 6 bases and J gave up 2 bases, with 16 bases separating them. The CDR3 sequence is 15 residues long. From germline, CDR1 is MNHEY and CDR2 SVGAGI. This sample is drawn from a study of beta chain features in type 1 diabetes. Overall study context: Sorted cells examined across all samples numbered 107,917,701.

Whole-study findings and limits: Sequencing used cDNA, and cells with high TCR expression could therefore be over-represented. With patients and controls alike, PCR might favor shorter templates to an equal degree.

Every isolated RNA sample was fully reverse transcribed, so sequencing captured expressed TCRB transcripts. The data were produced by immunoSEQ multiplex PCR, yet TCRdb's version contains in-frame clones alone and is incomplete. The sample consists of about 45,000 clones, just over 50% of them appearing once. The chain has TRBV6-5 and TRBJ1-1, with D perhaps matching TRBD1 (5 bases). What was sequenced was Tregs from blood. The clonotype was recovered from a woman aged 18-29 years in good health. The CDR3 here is CASSPQNRPNTEAFF. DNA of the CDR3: TGTGCCAGCAGCCCTCAGAACAGGCCTAACACTGAAGCTTTCTTT.